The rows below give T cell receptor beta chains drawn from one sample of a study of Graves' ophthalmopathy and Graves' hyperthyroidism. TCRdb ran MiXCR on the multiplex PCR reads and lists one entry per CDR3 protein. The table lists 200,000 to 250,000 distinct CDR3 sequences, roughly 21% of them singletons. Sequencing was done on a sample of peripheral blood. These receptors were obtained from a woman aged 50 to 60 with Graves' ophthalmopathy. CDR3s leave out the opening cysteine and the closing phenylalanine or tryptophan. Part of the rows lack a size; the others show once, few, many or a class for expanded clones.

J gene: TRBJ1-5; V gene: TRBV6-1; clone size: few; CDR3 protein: ASRAGGRGNNQPQH
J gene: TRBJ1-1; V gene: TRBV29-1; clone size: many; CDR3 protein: STRTGGTEAF
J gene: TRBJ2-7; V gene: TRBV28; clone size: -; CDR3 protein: ASRGTNSYEQY
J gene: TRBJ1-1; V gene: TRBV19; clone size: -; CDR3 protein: ASPGSGSDGEAF
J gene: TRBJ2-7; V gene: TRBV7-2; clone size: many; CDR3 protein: ASSVSGTYEQY
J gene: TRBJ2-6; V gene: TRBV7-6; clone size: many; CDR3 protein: ASSSAQGTGANVLT
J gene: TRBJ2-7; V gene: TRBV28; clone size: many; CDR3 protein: ASNLSRDYEQY
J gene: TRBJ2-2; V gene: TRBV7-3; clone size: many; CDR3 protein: ASSFFSAFDTGELF
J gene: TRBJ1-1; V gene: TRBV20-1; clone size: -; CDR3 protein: SAKGDSPEAF
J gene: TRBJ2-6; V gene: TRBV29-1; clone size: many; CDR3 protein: SVEGGSGANVLT
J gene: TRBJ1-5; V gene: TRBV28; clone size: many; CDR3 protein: ASSFNSGQPQH
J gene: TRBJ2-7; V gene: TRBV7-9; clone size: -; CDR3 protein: ASSPRTGSYEQY
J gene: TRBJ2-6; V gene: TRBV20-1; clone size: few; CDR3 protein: SASEKGPVSGANVLT
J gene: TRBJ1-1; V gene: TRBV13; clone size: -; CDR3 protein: ASSLLGRVEAF
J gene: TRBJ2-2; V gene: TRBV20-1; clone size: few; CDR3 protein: SARDVVGVTGELF
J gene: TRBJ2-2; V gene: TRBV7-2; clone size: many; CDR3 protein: ASSFPFGELF
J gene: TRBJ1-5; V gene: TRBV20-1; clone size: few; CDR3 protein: SAIVGQGRNQPQH
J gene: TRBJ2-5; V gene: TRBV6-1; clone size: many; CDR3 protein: ASKGSGSWTQY
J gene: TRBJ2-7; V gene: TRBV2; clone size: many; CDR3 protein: ASTKDNYEQY
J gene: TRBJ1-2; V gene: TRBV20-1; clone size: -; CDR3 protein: SARPGLFGYT